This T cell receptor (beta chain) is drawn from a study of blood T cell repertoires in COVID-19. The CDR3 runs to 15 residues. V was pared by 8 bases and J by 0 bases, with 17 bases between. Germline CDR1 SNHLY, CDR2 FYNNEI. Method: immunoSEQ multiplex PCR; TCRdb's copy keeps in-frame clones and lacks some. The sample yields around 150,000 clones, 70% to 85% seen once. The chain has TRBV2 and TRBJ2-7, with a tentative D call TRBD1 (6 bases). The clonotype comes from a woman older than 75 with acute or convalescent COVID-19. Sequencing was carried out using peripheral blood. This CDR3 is CASDEGDLGSYEQYF. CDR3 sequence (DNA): TGTGCCAGCGACGAGGGGGACCTGGGCTCCTACGAGCAGTACTTC.